These T cell receptor beta chains were read from a single sample in a study of OX40 agonist ivuxolimab in advanced cancers. Profiling relied on immunoSEQ multiplex PCR, and the TCRdb table lists in-frame clones only, not all of them. The repertoire holds 20,000 to 25,000 clones, with around 83% as singletons. Sequences were derived from CD4+ or CD8+ T cells sorted from blood, sampled in a trial of the OX40 agonist ivuxolimab. The receptors were sampled from an adult with an advanced solid tumor such as melanoma, head and neck, liver or kidney cancer. Each CDR3 is given without its conserved first and last residue.

J: TRBJ2-7
V: TRBV28
CDR3: ASSVSGTGGAEQY

J: TRBJ2-3
V: TRBV7-9
CDR3: ASSPRTGIGADTQY

J: TRBJ2-2
V: TRBV7-9
CDR3: ASSLVRTSNTGELF

J: TRBJ2-5
V: TRBV7-9
CDR3: ASSLSLGIEETQY

J: TRBJ1-4
V: TRBV5-6
CDR3: ASSLEANEKLF

J: TRBJ1-1
V: TRBV6-5
CDR3: ASSRTGTDREAF

J: TRBJ2-7
V: TRBV7-9
CDR3: ASSSGREQY

J: TRBJ2-7
V: TRBV19
CDR3: ASSITAGGPIEQY

J: TRBJ2-6
V: TRBV27
CDR3: ASSLSFRGTAISGANVLT

J: TRBJ2-3
V: TRBV11-2
CDR3: ASSLYAGDTQY

J: TRBJ1-1
V: TRBV6-5
CDR3: ASSLQVNTEAF

J: TRBJ2-6
V: TRBV27
CDR3: ASSSSGANVLT

J: TRBJ2-2
V: TRBV30
CDR3: AWRGSANTGELF

J: TRBJ2-3
V: TRBV5-6
CDR3: ASSLGERVTQY

J: TRBJ2-5
V: TRBV12-5
CDR3: ASGLSGTGWAQY

J: TRBJ2-7
V: TRBV28
CDR3: ASSFYGGSAYEQY

J: TRBJ2-7
V: TRBV18
CDR3: ASSASGSSYEQY

J: TRBJ1-1
V: TRBV29-1
CDR3: SVEERGLNTEAF

J: TRBJ1-1
V: TRBV19
CDR3: ASSTAPNTEAF

J: TRBJ2-7
V: TRBV7-8
CDR3: ASSLRVSHSYEQY

J: TRBJ2-1
V: TRBV27
CDR3: ASSQTENEQF

J: TRBJ2-7
V: TRBV10-3
CDR3: AIARTEGYEQY

J: TRBJ2-1
V: TRBV6-4
CDR3: ASRMTSGPGDEQF

J: TRBJ2-7
V: TRBV27
CDR3: ASSHLLGQVYEQY